The 15 T cell receptor beta chains reported below all come from one sample, sequenced in a study of Graves' ophthalmopathy and Graves' hyperthyroidism listed by TCRdb under 2018. Sequencing used an Illumina HiSeq 2000. For repertoire sequencing, the TCR beta CDR3 regions were amplified from RNA transcripts. A first-round RT-PCR used HTBI primers with the Qiagen OneStep RT-PCR kit, followed by a second-round multiplex PCR, size selection and purification. TCRdb reworked the public reads: Q25 trimming with fastp, MiXCR clone assembly, productive beta chains retained. For every CDR3 protein sequence, its rows merge into one entry that carries the most common genes and DNA. In this sample the table shows almost 400,000 distinct CDR3 sequences, around 19% of which occur a single time. Around 1.4% of the sample rests with the top ten. The sequencing input was peripheral blood. All receptors derive from a woman between 18 and 30 years old with Graves' ophthalmopathy. Donor details come from another sample of the same person, matched by shared clones.

The chain carries TRBV6-5 and TRBJ1-3, with 7 nucleotides matching TRBD1. J gave up 9 bases and V 2 bases, and 7 bases lay outside the gene matches. Germline V CDR1 and CDR2: MNHEY, SVGAGI. The CDR3 is 14 amino acids. The CDR3 coding sequence is TGTGCCAGCAGTTACACACGACAGGGAGGCACCATATATTTT. Residues: CASSYTRQGGTIYF.

This clonotype was seen many times. The chain links TRBV12-3 or TRBV12-4 to TRBJ2-7; TRBD1 or TRBD2 may be the D gene (6 bases each). The CDR3 has 15 amino acids. The V and J ends lost 3 bases and 5 bases respectively, with 17 bases between them. The CDR3 is CASSLEGDLNHEQYF. As DNA, the CDR3 is TGTGCCAGCAGTTTGGAGGGGGACTTAAACCACGAGCAGTACTTC.

This clonotype was seen many times. CDR3 in DNA: TGTGCCAGCAGGGACAGAGATCAGCCCCAGCATTTT. It specifies CASRDRDQPQHF. The V gene is TRBV7-9, the J gene TRBJ1-5, with a possible D match to TRBD1 (6 bases). Trimming took off 6 bases at V and 5 bases at J, with 8 bases between the two ends. CDR1 and CDR2 (germline): SEHNR, FQNEAQ (reference sequence). There are 12 residues in the CDR3.

This clonotype was seen ten or more times. The chain uses TRBV5-1 and TRBJ1-5; D call uncertain. V lost 6 bases, J lost 5 bases, and 18 bases lay in between. Germline V gene data show CDR1 as SGHRS and CDR2 as YFSETQ. CDR3 length: 15 amino acids. The CDR3 coding sequence is TGCGCCAGCACCTCCCCCAAAGGGATTGATCAGCCCCAGCATTTT. Its translation: CASTSPKGIDQPQHF.

The chain has TRBV6-5 and TRBJ1-2; D perhaps matches TRBD1 (6 bases). This CDR3 comprises 12 residues. The V gene's germline CDR1 is MNHEY and CDR2 SVGAGI. The V end lost 4 bases, the J end lost 8 bases, and 11 bases lay between the germline ends. CDR3 sequence reads: CASSWDTYGYTF. CDR3 DNA: TGTGCCAGCAGTTGGGACACGTACGGCTACACCTTC.

This clonotype has a handful of counts. The chain couples TRBV6-2 or TRBV6-3 to TRBJ2-5, with TRBD1 matching 9 bases. The trim removed 7 bases at V and 5 bases at J, leaving 8 bases unmatched. Germline CDR1 reads MNHEY; CDR2 reads SVGEGT. The CDR3 consists of 14 residues. This chain's CDR3 is CASNKQGARETQYF. The CDR3 DNA is TGTGCCAGCAATAAACAGGGGGCCCGGGAGACCCAGTACTTC.

This clonotype was picked up many times. V usage is TRBV11-2 and J usage is TRBJ2-7; D not certain. V lost 5 bases and J 5 bases, leaving 13 bases between the germline ends. The CDR3 contains 13 residues. The germline gives CDR1 SGHAT, CDR2 FQNNGV. The CDR3 sequence: CASSDSFPDEQYF. CDR3 nucleotides: TGTGCCAGCAGCGATAGCTTTCCTGACGAGCAGTACTTC.

The table lists this clonotype with many counts. The chain has TRBV28 and TRBJ1-3; D call uncertain. Germline V gene lookup returns CDR1 MDHEN and CDR2 SYDVKM. With 3 bases removed from V and 0 bases from J, the gap between germline ends came to 15 bases. The CDR3 contains 17 residues. Here the CDR3 DNA reads TGTGCCAGCAGTTTGTACTGGCAGGAAAACTCTGGAAACACCATATATTTT. Protein sequence: CASSLYWQENSGNTIYF.

This clonotype has at least ten counts. V usage is TRBV11-1 and J usage is TRBJ2-4; TRBD1 or TRBD2 may be the D gene (5 bases each). The CDR3 totals 21 residues. V lost 5 bases and J 1 base, leaving 30 bases between the germline ends. CDR1 and CDR2 from the germline V gene are SGHAT and FQDESV (reference sequence). CDR3 amino acids: CASSPRNGTDPTGYAKNIQYF. The CDR3 nucleotides read TGTGCCAGCAGCCCAAGAAACGGGACCGATCCTACCGGTTATGCCAAAAACATTCAGTACTTC.

This clonotype has at least ten counts. The chain is built from TRBV20-1 and TRBJ1-1; D is perhaps TRBD1 (5 bases). V was trimmed by 3 bases and J by 1 base, leaving 15 bases between them. This CDR3 spans 15 amino acids. CDR1 DFQATT and CDR2 SNEGSKA come from the germline V gene (reference sequence). CDR3 loop: CSARPAGVENTEAFF. The CDR3 DNA reads as TGCAGTGCTAGGCCGGCGGGGGTTGAGAACACTGAAGCTTTCTTT.

Ten or more counts support this clonotype. The rearrangement links TRBV11-1 to TRBJ2-2; a weak D match, TRBD2 (5 bases). The length of the CDR3 is 16 residues. Germline V gene lookup returns CDR1 SGHAT and CDR2 FQDESV (reference sequence). The ends were cut back, 5 bases at V and 8 bases at J, with 21 bases in the middle. CDR3 amino acids: CASSRRVTGTSGELFF. In nucleotides, the CDR3 is TGTGCCAGCAGCCGCCGGGTGACGGGAACTTCAGGGGAGCTGTTTTTT.

Ten or more counts support this clonotype. The rearrangement joins TRBV28 to TRBJ1-1; D may be TRBD1 (6 bases). Germline V gene sequence: CDR1 MDHEN, CDR2 SYDVKM. Trimming left V 5 bases short and J 1 base short, with 14 bases between. This CDR3 contains 15 residues. The CDR3 sequence: CASSLGTSKNTEAFF. In DNA, the CDR3 is TGTGCCAGCAGTCTCGGGACAAGTAAGAACACTGAAGCTTTCTTT.

The chain carries TRBV30 and TRBJ1-3, with 9 positions matching TRBD1. The junction had 6 bases not matched to a gene; V was cut back by 3 bases and J by 0 bases. The CDR3 is 16 residues long. Germline V gene lookup returns CDR1 GTSNPN and CDR2 SVGIG (reference sequence). DNA for the CDR3: TGTGCCTGGAGACGACAGGGGGTACCCTCTGGAAACACCATATATTTT. It specifies CAWRRQGVPSGNTIYF.

The table lists this clonotype with many counts. The chain links TRBV7-2 to TRBJ1-5; TRBD1 aligns across 7 bases. The V gene end was trimmed by 4 bases and the J gene end by 8 bases; junction bases not matched to a gene: 11. This CDR3 is built from 15 residues. Germline V gene lookup returns CDR1 SGHTA and CDR2 FQGNSA. This chain's CDR3 is CASSSRGAGMEPQHF. CDR3 nucleotides: TGTGCCAGCAGCTCCAGGGGGGCGGGAATGGAGCCCCAGCATTTT.

This clonotype was counted at least ten times. V and J are TRBV7-3 and TRBJ2-7; TRBD2 agrees at 12 bases. The V gene's germline CDR1 is SGHTA and CDR2 FQGTGA. V dropped 4 bases and J dropped 6; count of bases not matched to a gene: 4. The CDR3 totals 14 residues. The CDR3 DNA follows: TGTGCCAGCAGCTCCGGACTAGCGGGGAGCGAGCAGTACTTC. Amino acid sequence: CASSSGLAGSEQYF.